These T cell receptor beta chains were read from a single sample in a study of blood T cells in healthy people across ages. TCRdb reprocessed the 5' RACE reads via MiXCR and lists one record per CDR3 protein. The top ten clones hold over 3.5% of a sample with 1.5 million or so distinct CDR3 sequences, approximately 43% of them seen once. The sample consisted of blood. The receptors shown here come from a woman aged 18-35 years in good health. CDR3s include the opening cysteine and the closing phenylalanine or tryptophan. D genes are given only for firm matches. Clone size is shown for a subset of rows, as once, few, many or a class of expanded clone.

NA	TRBV5-1	TRBJ2-3	NA	17	CASSLVGGTIATDTQYF	TGCGCCAGCAGCTTGGTTGGAGGCACAATAGCGACAGATACGCAGTATTTT
few	TRBV11-2	TRBJ2-3	TRBD2	15	CASSLQLAEQDTQYF	TGTGCCAGCAGCTTGCAACTAGCGGAGCAAGATACGCAGTATTTT
NA	TRBV12-3/TRBV12-4	TRBJ1-2	TRBD1	15	CASTRPGTGDYGYTF	TGTGCCAGCACCCGCCCTGGGACAGGGGATTATGGCTACACCTTC
NA	TRBV5-1	TRBJ1-4	NA	15	CASSSINGANEKLFF	TGCGCCAGCAGCTCTATTAACGGAGCTAATGAAAAACTGTTTTTT
many	TRBV12-3/TRBV12-4	TRBJ2-3	NA	14	CASSFSGGTDTQYF	TGTGCCAGCAGCTTCTCGGGCGGCACAGATACGCAGTATTTT
NA	TRBV7-2	TRBJ1-4	NA	16	CASSLTWNLEGEKLFF	TGTGCCAGCAGCTTAACCTGGAACCTTGAGGGTGAAAAACTGTTTTTT
few	TRBV6-5	TRBJ2-3	NA	13	CASSYTSRDTQYF	TGTGCCAGCAGTTACACTAGTAGAGATACGCAGTATTTT
NA	TRBV15	TRBJ2-7	NA	13	CATSSPGVYEQYF	TGTGCCACCAGCAGCCCCGGGGTTTACGAGCAGTACTTC
few	TRBV21-1	TRBJ2-5	NA	17	CASSKRAASAPQETQYF	TGTGCCAGCAGCAAAAGGGCCGCTAGCGCCCCGCAAGAGACCCAGTACTTC
NA	TRBV19	TRBJ2-7	NA	14	CASSIVGRSYEQYF	TGTGCCAGTAGTATAGTGGGCAGATCCTACGAGCAGTACTTC
once	TRBV9	TRBJ2-6	NA	15	CASSYQASGANVLTF	TGTGCCAGCAGCTACCAGGCCTCTGGGGCCAACGTCCTGACTTTC
NA	TRBV12-3/TRBV12-4	TRBJ2-1	NA	16	CASSPLVGGPYNEKFF	TGTGCCAGCAGTCCTCTGGTGGGGGGGCCGTATAATGAGAAGTTCTTC
NA	TRBV29-1	TRBJ2-3	NA	16	CSVEDLDGLTTDTQYF	TGCAGCGTTGAAGATCTCGATGGGTTAACCACAGATACGCAGTATTTT
few	TRBV14	TRBJ2-1	NA	16	CASSQGERGYGNEQFF	TGTGCCAGCAGCCAAGGTGAAAGGGGTTATGGCAATGAGCAGTTCTTC
few	TRBV6-6	TRBJ1-5	NA	15	CASSYDVGVDQPQHF	TGTGCCAGCAGTTACGACGTGGGGGTCGATCAGCCCCAGCATTTT
NA	TRBV7-9	TRBJ2-7	TRBD2	18	CASSPVLAGGPFYNEQYF	TGTGCCAGCAGCCCCGTCCTTGCGGGGGGGCCTTTCTACAATGAGCAGTACTTC
few	TRBV5-1	TRBJ2-1	NA	15	CASSFTQRTYNEQFF	TGCGCCAGCAGCTTTACACAACGTACCTACAATGAGCAGTTCTTC
few	TRBV12-3/TRBV12-4	TRBJ2-7	NA	13	CASKQTLSYEQYF	TGTGCCAGCAAGCAGACACTCTCCTACGAGCAGTACTTC
NA	TRBV28	TRBJ2-3	NA	16	CASSLLTGGGGDTQYF	TGTGCCAGCAGTTTACTAACGGGCGGTGGAGGGGATACGCAGTATTTT
NA	TRBV18	TRBJ2-5	NA	13	CAGSPYGTETQYF	TGTGCCGGCTCACCCTACGGGACAGAGACCCAGTACTTC
NA	TRBV4-3	TRBJ2-3	TRBD1	17	CASSQERGQGFTDTQYF	TGCGCCAGCAGCCAAGAAAGGGGACAGGGGTTCACAGATACGCAGTATTTT
once	TRBV7-9	TRBJ1-1	NA	15	CASRKKDGMNTEAFF	TGTGCCAGCAGGAAAAAGGACGGGATGAACACTGAAGCTTTCTTT
NA	TRBV20-1	TRBJ2-7	TRBD2	14	CSARDSGRYYEQYF	TGCAGTGCTAGAGATAGCGGGAGGTATTACGAGCAGTACTTC
few	TRBV5-1	TRBJ2-4	NA	14	CASSLARSMDIQYF	TGCGCCAGCAGCTTGGCTCGCTCCATGGACATTCAGTACTTC
few	TRBV28	TRBJ2-7	NA	12	CASGESSYEQYF	TGTGCCAGCGGTGAGTCTTCCTACGAGCAGTACTTC
NA	TRBV5-1	TRBJ1-2	TRBD1	15	CASSFTGTGGHGYTF	TGCGCCAGCAGCTTTACCGGGACAGGGGGCCATGGCTACACCTTC
NA	TRBV11-2	TRBJ2-7	TRBD2	16	CASSSQAGGVYNEQYF	TGTGCCAGCAGCTCCCAAGCGGGAGGGGTCTACAATGAGCAGTACTTC
few	TRBV15	TRBJ2-2	TRBD1	17	CATSRDRTGSSTGELFF	TGTGCCACCAGCAGAGATCGGACAGGTTCATCCACCGGGGAGCTGTTTTTT
few	TRBV20-1	TRBJ1-4	NA	14	CSARARTGNEKLFF	TGCAGTGCTAGGGCGAGGACCGGTAATGAAAAACTGTTTTTT
few	TRBV7-9	TRBJ2-3	TRBD2	15	CASSPASGRGDTQYF	TGTGCCAGCAGCCCCGCTAGCGGGAGAGGAGATACGCAGTATTTT
few	TRBV29-1	TRBJ2-5	NA	12	CSVAPQGETQYF	TGCAGCGTCGCTCCGCAGGGTGAGACCCAGTACTTC